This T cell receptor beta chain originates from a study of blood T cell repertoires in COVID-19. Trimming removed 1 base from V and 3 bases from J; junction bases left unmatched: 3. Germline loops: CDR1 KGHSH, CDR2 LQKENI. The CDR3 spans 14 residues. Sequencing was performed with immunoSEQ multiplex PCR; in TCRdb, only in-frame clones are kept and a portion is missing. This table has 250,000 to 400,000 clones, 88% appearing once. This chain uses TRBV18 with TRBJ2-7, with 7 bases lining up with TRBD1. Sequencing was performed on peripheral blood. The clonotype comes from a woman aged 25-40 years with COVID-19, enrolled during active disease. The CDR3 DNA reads TGTGCCAGCTCACCACGCAGGGGGAGCTACGAGCAGTACTTC. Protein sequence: CASSPRRGSYEQYF.